One sample yielded the 10 T cell receptor beta chains listed below, sequenced in a study of immune heterogeneity within non-small cell lung tumors. It was with 32 V and 13 J primers that multiplex PCR amplified TCR beta CDR3. A single record per CDR3 protein comes from TCRdb applying MiXCR to the multiplex PCR reads. The sample yields more than 14,000 distinct CDR3 sequences, around 27% seen once. Each sample used about 650 ng of genomic DNA from bulk tumor tissue. From each primary tumor, several far-apart biopsies were obtained during surgery. Samples came from untreated patients having curative surgery for newly diagnosed non-small cell lung cancer. Sequenced: lung tumor tissue. These receptors originate from a man aged 40-50 years with non-small cell lung cancer.

On this clonotype: Germline and junction disagree at one end, which may indicate a read error. The J gene is TRBJ2-1, the V gene TRBV5-1, with D hard to call. The CDR3 is made up of 11 amino acids. Looked up from germline, CDR1 is SGHRS and CDR2 is YFSETQ. DNA for the CDR3: TGCTCCAGCAGCTTGCAGAATGAGCAGTTCTTC. Its translation is CSSSLQNEQFF.

This clonotype was detected only a few times. This chain links TRBV11-2 with TRBJ2-3; 7 nucleotides match TRBD2. This CDR3 contains 15 residues. In germline, CDR1 is SGHAT, CDR2 FQNNGV. With 5 bases clipped from V and 1 base from J, the junction kept 6 bases outside the gene matches. The CDR3, as DNA: TGTGCCAGCAGCAAAGGACTAGGCGGCACAGATACGCAGTATTTT. It specifies CASSKGLGGTDTQYF.

This chain uses TRBV9 with TRBJ2-1; TRBD2 agrees at 9 bases. CDR3 length equals 14 residues. Trimming cost V 3 bases and J 6 bases; bases outside gene matches: 4. Germline V gives CDR1 SGDLS, CDR2 YYNGEE. CDR3 sequence: CASSASGDINEQFF. CDR3 DNA: TGTGCCAGCAGCGCTAGCGGGGACATCAATGAGCAGTTCTTC.

As to this clonotype: Being one base from a much bigger clone, this may be a read error. The rearrangement links TRBV19 to TRBJ1-3, with D tentatively TRBD1 (6 bases). The CDR3 extends over 14 amino acids. Germline V gene data show CDR1 as LNHDA and CDR2 as SQIVND (reference sequence). The CDR3 sequence is CASGMRGQGNTIYF. The CDR3 DNA is TGTGCCAGTGGTATGCGGGGGCAGGGAAACACCATATATTTT. The whole variable domain, remainder taken from reference TRBV19 and TRBJ1-3, is DGGITQSPKYLFRKEGQNVTLSCEQNLNHDAMYWYRQDPGQGLRLIYYSQIVNDFQKGDIAEGYSVSREKKESFPLTVTSAQKNPTAFYLCASGMRGQGNTIYFGEGSWLTVV.

Within the sample, this clonotype is medium-sized. The genes are TRBV2 and TRBJ1-5, with no clear D. Germline CDR1 and CDR2: SNHLY and FYNNEI. The V end was cut by 4 bases, the J end by 0 bases, with 10 bases between. The CDR3 extends over 15 amino acids. In nucleotides, the CDR3 is TGTGCCAGCAGTGTAGGGCAGGTTAGCAATCAGCCCCAGCATTTT. It yields the protein CASSVGQVSNQPQHF.

In the case of this clonotype: A much larger clone lies a single base off, so this may be a read error. CDR3 coding DNA: TGTGCTAGTGGTTCCCTGGGGGTGACCCTCCACTTT. Protein product: CASGSLGVTLHF. The rearrangement uses TRBV12-5 and TRBJ1-6, with a tentative D call TRBD1 (5 bases). V was clipped by 4 bases and J by 14 bases, with 12 bases between them. Germline CDR1 LGHNT, CDR2 FRNRAP. The CDR3 length is 12 residues. The complete variable domain, with remaining parts taken from reference TRBV12-5 and TRBJ1-6, reads DARVTQTPRHKVTEMGQEVTMRCQPILGHNTVFWYRQTMMQGLELLAYFRNRAPLDDSGMPKDRFSAEMPDATLATLKIQPSEPRDSAVYFCASGSLGVTLHFGNGTRLTVT.

The chain combines TRBV28 with TRBJ2-7; D might be TRBD2 (7 bases). From germline, CDR1 is MDHEN and CDR2 SYDVKM. This CDR3 is 16 amino acids long. V lost 7 bases and J lost 5, with 24 bases in between. The CDR3 region has the DNA TGTGCCAGCAAAAGGGGGGGGGCCGGGCGAACCCACGAGCAGTACTTC. Residues: CASKRGGAGRTHEQYF.

The chain recombines TRBV19 with TRBJ2-7; the D gene is possibly TRBD2 (5 bases). The CDR3 extends over 16 amino acids. Per the germline V gene, CDR1 is LNHDA and CDR2 is SQIVND (reference sequence). V dropped 3 bases and J dropped 3 bases, with 18 bases sitting between them. The CDR3 DNA sequence: TGTGCCAGTAGTATGTCCTACCTAGGAGGTGTCTACGAGCAGTACTTC. It codes for CASSMSYLGGVYEQYF.

This clonotype was counted ten times or more. The chain couples TRBV12-3 or TRBV12-4 to TRBJ2-2, with TRBD2 matching over 7 bases. The CDR3 sequence is 16 residues long. V lost 1 base to trimming and J lost 1 base; unmatched junction nucleotides: 3. The CDR3 sequence: CASSLGGGWNTGELFF. The CDR3 DNA sequence: TGTGCCAGCAGTTTAGGGGGGGGGTGGAACACCGGGGAGCTGTTTTTT.

As concerns this clonotype: A much larger clone differs by one base, so this may be a read error. The J gene is TRBJ2-1, the V gene TRBV30; TRBD2 might be the D (6 bases). From germline, CDR1 is GTSNPN and CDR2 SVGIG (reference sequence). The V end lost 3 bases, the J end lost 8 bases, and 14 bases lay between the germline ends. The CDR3 covers 13 residues. In nucleotides, the CDR3 is TGTGCCTGGAGCGTGACTAGTGACCATGAGCAGTTCTTC. Translation gives CAWSVTSDHEQFF.